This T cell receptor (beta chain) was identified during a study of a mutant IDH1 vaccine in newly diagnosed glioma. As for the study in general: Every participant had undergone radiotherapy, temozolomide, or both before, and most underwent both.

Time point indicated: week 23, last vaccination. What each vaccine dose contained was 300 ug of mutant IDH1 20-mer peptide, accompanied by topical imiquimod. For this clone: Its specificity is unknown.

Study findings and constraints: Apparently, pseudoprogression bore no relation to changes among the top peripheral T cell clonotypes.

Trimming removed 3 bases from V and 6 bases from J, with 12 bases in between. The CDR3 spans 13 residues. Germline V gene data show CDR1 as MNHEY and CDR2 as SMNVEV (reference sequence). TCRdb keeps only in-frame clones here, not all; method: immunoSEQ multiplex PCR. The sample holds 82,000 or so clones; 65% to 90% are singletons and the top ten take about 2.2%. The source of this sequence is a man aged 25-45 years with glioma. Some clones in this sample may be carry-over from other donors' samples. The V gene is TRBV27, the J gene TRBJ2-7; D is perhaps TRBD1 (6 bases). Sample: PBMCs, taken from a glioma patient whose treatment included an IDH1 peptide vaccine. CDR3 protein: CASSFGAGAEQYF. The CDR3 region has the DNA TGTGCCAGCAGTTTCGGGGCAGGGGCCGAGCAGTACTTC.